Given below is one T cell receptor beta chain in context. Its matching antigen is unknown. The listed genes are named as in mouse. The sequence runs out 4 residues before the end of the CDR3; the remainder is reconstructed from the germline J gene. The same CDR3 can be traced to other DNA sequences in this sample. This CDR3 spans 16 amino acids. Germline-derived CDR1 and CDR2 are NSQYPW and LRSPGD (reference sequence). Trimming at V came to 3 bases and at J to 2 bases, leaving 5 bases not matched to a gene. The sample comes from a study of CD8+ T cells in alopecia areata. Looking at the study overall: Female C3H/HeJ recipients aged roughly 7-11 weeks got skin from C3H/HeJ graft donors aged about 6-13 months that had spontaneous alopecia. Broader study findings: Higher clonality was seen in lesional scalp than in normal scalp, especially in alopecia totalis/universalis. Possibly because of HLA-related factors, TCR sharing was less clear across patients than in mice. Scalp sequencing also captures normal skin's resident alphabeta T cells.

RNA extraction and reverse transcription yielded cDNA as sequencing template. Profiling relied on immunoSEQ multiplex PCR, and the TCRdb table lists in-frame clones only, not all of them. The sample includes around 100,000 clones, none of them occurring once. The V and J genes are TRBV1 and TRBJ2-4, with 10 bases aligning to TRBD2. The origin of this receptor is a C3H/HeJ mouse with alopecia areata. Strain MHC haplotype: H2-k. Material for sequencing was lesional skin. The CDR3 sequence: CTCSARLGGLQNTLYF. CDR3 bases read: TGCACCTGCAGTGCGCGGCTGGGGGGGCTTCAAAAC.